Below are 11 T cell receptor beta chains sequenced from a single sample in a study. TCRdb reprocessed the 5' RACE reads with MiXCR, giving one entry per CDR3 protein. This table holds around 420 distinct CDR3 sequences, under 9% found once. What was sequenced was effector memory T cells from blood PBMCs. Subset meaning: effector memory CD4+ T cells. These receptors originate from a male donor with HIV.

This clonotype was observed a few times. This chain connects TRBV5-1 to TRBJ2-3; 7 bases agree with TRBD2. This CDR3 is built from 14 residues. Germline loops: CDR1 SGHRS, CDR2 YFSETQ. The junction had 4 bases not matched to a gene; V was cut back by 4 bases and J by 2 bases. CDR3 DNA: TGCGCCAGCAGCCCGGGACTAAACACAGATACGCAGTATTTT. Amino acid sequence: CASSPGLNTDTQYF.

In this sample, this clonotype is large. The rearrangement joins TRBV18 to TRBJ2-2; 7 bases are a match to TRBD1. Per the germline V gene, CDR1 is KGHSH and CDR2 is LQKENI. This CDR3 contains 16 residues. The junction had 4 bases not matched to a gene; V was cut back by 3 bases and J by 0 bases. CDR3 DNA sequence: TGTGCCAGCTCACCGATGGGACAGTCGAACACCGGGGAGCTGTTTTTT. This codes for CASSPMGQSNTGELFF.

The gene calls are TRBV5-6 and TRBJ1-2, with a tentative D call TRBD1 (6 bases). The CDR3 contains 14 residues. The germline CDR1 and CDR2 sequences are SGHDT and YYEEEE. V was clipped by 0 bases and J by 0 bases, with 6 bases between them. CDR3 region: CASSLGDTNYGYTF. CDR3 nucleotide sequence: TGTGCCAGCAGCTTGGGGGACACTAACTATGGCTACACCTTC.

This clonotype was picked up a small number of times. At one of its ends the junction is not consistent with the germline gene, which may arise from a read error. V gene TRBV7-7 combines with J gene TRBJ2-6; 11 bases align to TRBD1. Germline V lookup: CDR1 SSHAT, CDR2 FNYEAQ (reference sequence). The CDR3 sequence is 16 residues long. The CDR3 DNA reads as TGTGCTAGCAGCCGGACAGGGGGCGCTGGGGCCAACGTCCTGACTTTC. The encoded protein is CASSRTGGAGANVLTF. Supplemented by reference TRBV7-7 and TRBJ2-6, the full variable domain reads GAGVSQSPRYKVTKRGQDVTLRCDPISSHATLYWYQQALGQGPEFLTYFNYEAQPDKSGLPSDRFSAERPEGSISTLTIQRTEQRDSAMYRCASSRTGGAGANVLTFGAGSRLTVL.

This chain connects TRBV11-3 to TRBJ2-1, with 9 bases lining up with TRBD1. The V gene end was trimmed by 3 bases and the J gene end by 6 bases; junction bases not matched to a gene: 9. The CDR3 has 16 amino acids. Per germline, CDR1 SGHNT and CDR2 YENEEA. The CDR3 nucleotides are TGTGCCAGCAGCTTGGGGGGGACAGGGCAAGCCAATGAGCAGTTCTTC. This codes for CASSLGGTGQANEQFF.

In DNA, the CDR3 is TGTGCCACCAGCAGAGGACTAGCGGGGGGTCGAGATACGCAGTATTTT. Protein product: CATSRGLAGGRDTQYF. The chain couples TRBV15 to TRBJ2-3; the match to TRBD2 covers 13 bases. The CDR3 extends over 16 amino acids. The germline gives CDR1 LNHNV, CDR2 YYDKDF (reference sequence). The V and J ends lost 1 base and 5 bases, in that order; junction bases with no gene match: 3.

A few counts support this clonotype. The V call is TRBV6-1, the J call TRBJ2-1; no definite D call. Trimming left V 1 base short and J 6 bases short, with 4 bases between. Germline values: CDR1 MNHNS, CDR2 SASEGT. CDR3 length: 12 amino acids. The CDR3 region is CASSEGVNEQFF. As DNA, the CDR3 is TGTGCCAGCAGTGAAGGGGTCAATGAGCAGTTCTTC.

This clonotype was detected a few times. V usage is TRBV9 and J usage is TRBJ2-5; D uncertain. CDR3 length equals 14 residues. Germline lookup yields CDR1 SGDLS and CDR2 YYNGEE. V lost 7 bases and J lost 1, with 14 bases in between. The CDR3 loop reads CASSKAGLQETQYF. The CDR3 nucleotides are TGTGCCAGCTCAAAGGCAGGCCTCCAAGAGACCCAGTACTTC.

With respect to this clonotype: One junction end disagrees with the germline gene, perhaps due to a read error. The chain carries TRBV6-4 and TRBJ2-2; 7 positions agree with TRBD1. The germline V gene encodes CDR1 MRHNA and CDR2 SNTAGT. This CDR3 has 18 amino acids. For the CDR3, the DNA is TGTGCCAGCAGTACCTACTACACCCCACAGGGGAACACCGGGGACCTGTTTTTT. Its protein is CASSTYYTPQGNTGDLFF.

In its sample, this clonotype is large. The V and J genes are TRBV18 and TRBJ1-5; TRBD1 might be the D (5 bases). CDR1 KGHSH and CDR2 LQKENI come from the germline V gene. This CDR3 region has 15 residues. The V end was cut by 6 bases, the J end by 2 bases, with 14 bases between. CDR3 nucleotides: TGTGCCAGCTCTCCCGACAGAGGGGGCAATCAGCCCCAGCATTTT. This encodes CASSPDRGGNQPQHF. Filled out from reference TRBV18 and TRBJ1-5, the complete variable domain reads NAGVMQNPRHLVRRRGQEARLRCSPMKGHSHVYWYRQLPEEGLKFMVYLQKENIIDESGMPKERFSAEFPKEGPSILRIQQVVRGDSAAYFCASSPDRGGNQPQHFGDGTRLSIL.

This clonotype is large by share. The V and J genes are TRBV7-2 and TRBJ1-1, with D possibly matching TRBD1 (5 bases). Trimming stripped 2 bases from V and 4 bases from J, with 8 bases between. The germline V gene has CDR1 SGHTA and CDR2 FQGNSA. The CDR3 length is 13 residues. The CDR3 DNA reads TGTGCCAGCAGCTTATCGGGGGGCACTGAAGCTTTCTTT. Its protein is CASSLSGGTEAFF.